The rows below give T cell receptor beta chains drawn from one sample of a study of cytomegalovirus exposure and HLA in healthy donors. This table comes from immunoSEQ multiplex PCR, and its TCRdb copy is limited to in-frame clones, with some not included. The table has approximately 80,000 clones, about 77% seen once. The sequenced sample was PBMCs. The receptor source for this set is a male donor in good health and CMV-seropositive. The CDR3 runs from the conserved cysteine through the conserved F or W. Fields, in order: clone size, V gene, J gene, D gene, CDR3 DNA, CDR3 protein. The D gene is left open where the match is weak. Clone size appears in some rows only: once, few, many, or a class for an expanded clone.

clone_size: .
v_call: TRBV20-1
j_call: TRBJ2-7
d_call: .
cdr3_nt: TGCAGTGCAGAGACAGGCTACGAGCAGTACTTC
cdr3_aa: CSAETGYEQYF

clone_size: .
v_call: TRBV14
j_call: TRBJ1-2
d_call: .
cdr3_nt: TGTGCCAGCAGCCATCATGGGGGGGACTATGGCTACACCTTC
cdr3_aa: CASSHHGGDYGYTF

clone_size: few
v_call: TRBV6-5
j_call: TRBJ1-1
d_call: .
cdr3_nt: TGTGCCAGCAGTTACTCGAGCGGGAAGACTGAAGCTTTCTTT
cdr3_aa: CASSYSSGKTEAFF

clone_size: once
v_call: TRBV28
j_call: TRBJ2-1
d_call: TRBD2
cdr3_nt: TGTGCCAGCAGTCCTCCCGGGGGGAGAGGGGACAATGAGCAGTTCTTC
cdr3_aa: CASSPPGGRGDNEQFF

clone_size: .
v_call: TRBV5-4
j_call: TRBJ1-3
d_call: TRBD1
cdr3_nt: TGTGCCAGCAGCCTTGGACAGGAGGGTGGTGGAAACACCATATATTTT
cdr3_aa: CASSLGQEGGGNTIYF

clone_size: .
v_call: TRBV18
j_call: TRBJ2-1
d_call: TRBD2
cdr3_nt: TGTGCCAGCTCTCTTAGCGGGACTAACAATGAGCAGTTCTTC
cdr3_aa: CASSLSGTNNEQFF

clone_size: .
v_call: TRBV14
j_call: TRBJ2-1
d_call: .
cdr3_nt: TGTGCCAGCAGCCAGAGCTCCTACAATGAGCAGTTCTTC
cdr3_aa: CASSQSSYNEQFF

clone_size: .
v_call: TRBV5-6
j_call: TRBJ1-1
d_call: .
cdr3_nt: TGTGCCAGCAGCTTGGCAGGGCGGAACACTGAAGCTTTCTTT
cdr3_aa: CASSLAGRNTEAFF

clone_size: .
v_call: TRBV28
j_call: TRBJ2-7
d_call: TRBD2
cdr3_nt: TGTGCCAGCAGTTTAAGCGGGAGGAATTCCTACGAGCAGTACTTC
cdr3_aa: CASSLSGRNSYEQYF

clone_size: .
v_call: TRBV28
j_call: TRBJ2-7
d_call: TRBD2
cdr3_nt: TGTGCCAGCAGAGTTGGCGGGAGTAAATACGAGCAGTACTTC
cdr3_aa: CASRVGGSKYEQYF

clone_size: once
v_call: TRBV25-1
j_call: TRBJ2-4
d_call: .
cdr3_nt: TGTGCCAGCAGTGGTAGGTACAGGCACAAAAACATTCAGTACTTC
cdr3_aa: CASSGRYRHKNIQYF

clone_size: once
v_call: TRBV28
j_call: TRBJ2-7
d_call: TRBD2
cdr3_nt: TGTGCCAGCAGTTCCAAACCGGGACTAGTGCGCCACGAGCAGTACTTC
cdr3_aa: CASSSKPGLVRHEQYF

clone_size: .
v_call: TRBV6-1
j_call: TRBJ2-7
d_call: .
cdr3_nt: TGTGCCAGCAGTGAAGCTACGGGGATCTACGAGCAGTACTTC
cdr3_aa: CASSEATGIYEQYF

clone_size: .
v_call: TRBV7-6
j_call: TRBJ2-5
d_call: TRBD2
cdr3_nt: TGTGCCAGCAGCCCCATTACTAGCGGGAGGGCCTTTCTCCAAGAGACCCAGTACTTC
cdr3_aa: CASSPITSGRAFLQETQYF

clone_size: .
v_call: TRBV30
j_call: TRBJ1-3
d_call: .
cdr3_nt: TGTGCCTGGAGTGTACGGGGGAACACCATATATTTT
cdr3_aa: CAWSVRGNTIYF

clone_size: .
v_call: TRBV19
j_call: TRBJ2-7
d_call: TRBD2
cdr3_nt: TGTGCCAGTAGTTCGGGAGGTGGCTCCTACGAGCAGTACTTC
cdr3_aa: CASSSGGGSYEQYF

clone_size: .
v_call: TRBV5-1
j_call: TRBJ1-2
d_call: .
cdr3_nt: TGCGCCAGCAGCCCACGGACAGACGTAAGTGGCTACACCTTC
cdr3_aa: CASSPRTDVSGYTF